These 21 T cell receptor beta chains were all obtained from the same sample, sequenced in a study of beta chain features in type 1 diabetes listed by TCRdb under 2018. The research as a whole found: In all four CD4+ subsets, TCRB CDR3 length was moderately but significantly shorter in type 1 diabetes patients.

Library creation used the immunoSEQ multiplex PCR assay. All of the isolated RNA was reverse transcribed with the High Capacity cDNA Reverse Transcription Kit, so expressed TCRB transcripts were sequenced. The table comes from immuneACCESS by way of TCRdb, which keeps in-frame sequences with V and J called. Part of the clones is missing from these tables; in studies checked, under half for an unresolved V gene and the rest for unknown reasons. Across this sample there are under 200,000 clones, with approximately 9% seen only once. The ten largest clones represent approximately 0.54% of the sample. Antigens for these TCRs are unknown. Sequences were obtained from central memory CD4+ T cells from blood. The origin of the receptors is a woman aged 18-35 years with type 1 diabetes.

The genes are TRBV7-2 and TRBJ2-7; 13 bases line up with TRBD2. The germline V gene has CDR1 SGHTA and CDR2 FQGNSA. Trimming removed 5 bases from V and 5 bases from J; junction bases left unmatched: 6. The length of the CDR3 is 15 residues. The CDR3 region has the DNA TGTGCCAGCAGCACTGGGACTAGCGGGGTGAACGAGCAGTACTTC. Encoded protein: CASSTGTSGVNEQYF. Variable domain in full (rest from reference TRBV7-2 and TRBJ2-7): GAGVSQSPSNKVTEKGKDVELRCDPISGHTALYWYRQSLGQGLEFLIYFQGNSAPDKSGLPSDRFSAERTGGSVSTLTIQRTQQEDSAVYLCASSTGTSGVNEQYFGPGTRLTVT.

The genes are TRBV11-2 and TRBJ2-4; 11 bases map to TRBD1. Germline CDR1 is SGHAT and CDR2 is FQNNGV. The CDR3 is 16 residues long. Trimming removed 1 base from V and 9 bases from J; junction bases left unmatched: 8. CDR3 nucleotide sequence: TGTGCCAGCAGCTTAGTGGCGGGACAGGGGGACGGCATTCAGTACTTC. It is translated as CASSLVAGQGDGIQYF.

This clone was detected only a few times. The CDR3 loop is CASSPGVAVDTQYF. In DNA form, the CDR3 reads TGTGCCAGCTCACCAGGAGTAGCCGTAGATACGCAGTATTTT. The rearrangement links TRBV18 to TRBJ2-3; D gene uncertain. The CDR3 covers 14 residues. Germline V gene data show CDR1 as KGHSH and CDR2 as LQKENI. Trimming took 2 bases from V and 5 from J, leaving 11 bases between them.

The genes are TRBV9 and TRBJ2-6; 8 bases agree with TRBD1. Germline lookup yields CDR1 SGDLS and CDR2 YYNGEE. Germline trimming cut 3 bases from V and 4 bases from J; bases unmatched to any gene: 6. The CDR3 covers 16 residues. The chain's CDR3 is CASSAPGTGGANVLTF. As DNA, the CDR3 is TGTGCCAGCAGCGCGCCCGGGACAGGAGGGGCCAACGTCCTGACTTTC. Together with reference TRBV9 and TRBJ2-6, the CDR3 gives the full variable domain: DSGVTQTPKHLITATGQRVTLRCSPRSGDLSVYWYQQSLDQGLQFLIQYYNGEERAKGNILERFSAQQFPDLHSELNLSSLELGDSALYFCASSAPGTGGANVLTFGAGSRLTVL.

The chain couples TRBV7-2 to TRBJ2-5, with TRBD2 as a possible D gene (7 bases). The V end lost 2 bases, the J end lost 5 bases, and 15 bases lay between the germline ends. The CDR3 consists of 15 residues. Germline V gene data show CDR1 as SGHTA and CDR2 as FQGNSA. The CDR3 nucleotides read TGTGCCAGCAGCTTACAGTGGGGGGGGCGGGAGACCCAGTACTTC. Translation gives CASSLQWGGRETQYF.

This clone was seen a handful of times. The chain links TRBV20-1 to TRBJ1-1; no definite D call. Germline CDR1 reads DFQATT; CDR2 reads SNEGSKA (reference sequence). CDR3 size: 11 residues. V shed 3 bases and J shed 4 bases, with 6 bases lying between them. CDR3 sequence reads: CSASRLTEAFF. The CDR3, as DNA: TGCAGTGCTAGTAGACTCACTGAAGCTTTCTTT.

The V call is TRBV6-1, the J call TRBJ2-5; maybe TRBD1 (6 bases). This CDR3 is 20 amino acids long. V lost 1 base and J 5 bases, leaving 29 bases between the germline ends. Germline V gives CDR1 MNHNS, CDR2 SASEGT. The CDR3 DNA reads TGTGCCAGCAGTGAAGGTCTCTACGCCGGGACACAGTCACGTAGGGAGACCCAGTACTTC. Protein sequence: CASSEGLYAGTQSRRETQYF.

The rearrangement joins TRBV5-1 to TRBJ2-5; D may be TRBD2 (6 bases). V shed 4 bases and J shed 6 bases, with 13 bases lying between them. In germline, CDR1 is SGHRS, CDR2 YFSETQ. CDR3 length: 13 amino acids. CDR3 coding DNA: TGCGCCAGCAGCCCCGGGGGAGGAAAGACCCAGTACTTC. Translated: CASSPGGGKTQYF.

The chain joins TRBV28 to TRBJ2-3; 9 nucleotides line up with TRBD2. The germline CDR1 and CDR2 sequences are MDHEN and SYDVKM. V shed 4 bases, J shed 0 bases, and the junction held 5 bases outside the gene matches. The CDR3 extends over 16 amino acids. The CDR3 DNA reads TGTGCCAGCAGTTCACCTACTAGCGGGAGCACAGATACGCAGTATTTT. Protein sequence: CASSSPTSGSTDTQYF. Variable domain in full (rest from reference TRBV28 and TRBJ2-3): DVKVTQSSRYLVKRTGEKVFLECVQDMDHENMFWYRQDPGLGLRLIYFSYDVKMKEKGDIPEGYSVSREKKERFSLILESASTNQTSMYLCASSSPTSGSTDTQYFGPGTRLTVL.

This chain links TRBV5-1 with TRBJ1-4; 9 positions match TRBD1. The CDR3 is 14 residues long. V lost 4 bases and J lost 14; bases outside the gene matches: 12. From germline, CDR1 is SGHRS and CDR2 YFSETQ. The CDR3 DNA reads as TGCGCCAGCAGCCAAAACCCCCCCGGGACAGGGCTGTTTTTT. Translating gives CASSQNPPGTGLFF.

The chain combines TRBV14 with TRBJ2-7; maybe TRBD2 (5 bases). Germline assignment: CDR1 SGHDN and CDR2 FVKESK. This CDR3 has 13 residues. V lost 4 bases and J 6 bases, leaving 13 bases between the germline ends. CDR3 nucleotides: TGTGCCAGCAGCCGGCGGGTAGGGTCCGAGCAGTACTTC. This encodes CASSRRVGSEQYF.

In its sample, this clone was seen a few times. In DNA, the CDR3 is TGCGCCAGCAGCTTGGAGCCAAGGACAGAAGAAGCTTTCTTT. This codes for CASSLEPRTEEAFF. This chain joins TRBV5-1 and TRBJ1-1; tentative D call: TRBD1 (6 bases). The CDR3 is 14 amino acids. Trimming cost V 0 bases and J 8 bases, with 14 bases left between them. Germline V gives CDR1 SGHRS, CDR2 YFSETQ.

There are a few counts of this clone. The gene calls are TRBV10-2 and TRBJ1-1; possibly TRBD1 for D (5 bases). The length of the CDR3 is 14 residues. The V end was cut by 2 bases, the J end by 0 bases, with 7 bases between. Germline V CDR1 and CDR2: WSHSY, SAAADI. The CDR3 DNA reads TGCGCCAGCAGTGAGGTCAGGGTGAACACTGAAGCTTTCTTT. Its protein is CASSEVRVNTEAFF.

The chain recombines TRBV25-1 with TRBJ1-4, with D possibly matching TRBD1 (5 bases). Trimming took 8 bases from V and 5 from J, leaving 12 bases between them. There are 13 residues in the CDR3. Germline-derived CDR1 and CDR2 are MGHDK and SYGVNS. The DNA for the CDR3 is TGTGCCAGCTTTGGGGGGGTGAATGAAAAACTGTTTTTT. Translation gives CASFGGVNEKLFF.

This clone was seen a few times. This sequence joins TRBV7-3 and TRBJ2-1; 10 nucleotides align to TRBD2. The CDR3 sequence is 15 residues long. V shed 2 bases and J 7 bases; nucleotides not matched to a gene: 5. Germline CDR1 and CDR2: SGHTA and FQGTGA. The CDR3 DNA follows: TGTGCCAGCAGCTTAGAAGCTAGCGGGAGAAATGAGCAGTTCTTC. Translation: CASSLEASGRNEQFF. The full variable domain, in which reference TRBV7-3 and TRBJ2-1 provide the parts outside the CDR3, is GAGVSQTPSNKVTEKGKYVELRCDPISGHTALYWYRQSLGQGPEFLIYFQGTGAADDSGLPNDRFFAVRPEGSVSTLKIQRTERGDSAVYLCASSLEASGRNEQFFGPGTRLTVL.

The chain links TRBV4-3 to TRBJ2-3; the D gene is possibly TRBD1 (5 bases). With 5 bases removed from V and 2 bases from J, the gap between germline ends came to 11 bases. This CDR3 spans 14 amino acids. CDR1 LGHNA and CDR2 YSLEER come from the germline V gene. CDR3 DNA sequence: TGCGCCAGCAGCGTTCAGGGCCACACAGATACGCAGTATTTT. This sequence encodes CASSVQGHTDTQYF.

The genes are TRBV23-1 and TRBJ2-5, with TRBD1 matching over 10 bases. TRBV23-1 is an ORF, with its function uncertain. There are 14 residues in the CDR3. Trimming at V came to 9 bases and at J to 5 bases, leaving 9 bases not matched to a gene. CDR3 sequence (DNA): TGCGCCAGAGACCTCCCGGGACAGGGGGAGACCCAGTACTTC. Amino acids: CARDLPGQGETQYF.

This clone has a handful of counts. This chain uses TRBV29-1 with TRBJ2-5, with 9 bases lining up with TRBD2. The CDR3 has 13 residues. Germline V gene lookup returns CDR1 SQVTM and CDR2 ANQGSEA. After removal of 2 bases from V and 5 bases from J, the junction contained 3 bases not matched to a gene. The CDR3 bases are TGCAGCGTTGAACGCGGGAGGGGTGAGACCCAGTACTTC. Protein product: CSVERGRGETQYF.

This clone was recorded a few times. The chain has TRBV7-2 and TRBJ2-1, with 12 bases identical to TRBD2. The junction had 11 bases not matched to a gene; V was cut back by 5 bases and J by 9 bases. CDR3 length: 16 amino acids. Germline values: CDR1 SGHTA, CDR2 FQGNSA. Written as DNA, the CDR3 is TGTGCCAGCAGCGCAGGCCTAGCGGGAGGGCCCCGTGAGCAGTTCTTC. Protein: CASSAGLAGGPREQFF.

In this sample, this clone turned up a few times. The rearrangement joins TRBV28 to TRBJ2-1; 13 nucleotides line up with TRBD2. V shed 6 bases, J shed 2 bases, and the junction held 4 bases outside the gene matches. The CDR3 covers 16 residues. CDR1 is MDHEN and CDR2 is SYDVKM in the germline V gene. The CDR3, as DNA: TGTGCCAGCAGGGAAGGACTAGCGGGAGCCTACAATGAGCAGTTCTTC. Protein sequence: CASREGLAGAYNEQFF. The variable domain in full, with the rest retrieved from reference TRBV28 and TRBJ2-1, is DVKVTQSSRYLVKRTGEKVFLECVQDMDHENMFWYRQDPGLGLRLIYFSYDVKMKEKGDIPEGYSVSREKKERFSLILESASTNQTSMYLCASREGLAGAYNEQFFGPGTRLTVL.

This clone was observed a few times. This chain joins TRBV19 and TRBJ1-5; D perhaps matches TRBD1 (5 bases). CDR1 and CDR2 (germline): LNHDA, SQIVND (reference sequence). V lost 9 bases, J lost 0 bases, and 9 bases lay in between. The CDR3 spans 13 residues. As DNA, the CDR3 is TGTGCCAGCGGGACTGATAGCAATCAGCCCCAGCATTTT. As protein: CASGTDSNQPQHF.